This is a list of T cell receptor beta chains from one sample in a study of OX40 agonist ivuxolimab in advanced cancers. The assay was immunoSEQ multiplex PCR, and TCRdb's table has in-frame clones only and misses some. The repertoire holds more than 40,000 clones, with around nine tenths as singletons. The sample here was CD4+ or CD8+ T cells sorted from blood, taken in a trial of the OX40 agonist ivuxolimab. The receptor set was obtained from an adult with an advanced solid tumor such as melanoma, head and neck, liver or kidney cancer. The CDR3 runs from the conserved cysteine through the conserved F or W. D genes are given only for firm matches. Rows may omit the clone size; those that give it use once, few, many or a size class.

>13|NA|TRBJ2-3|TRBV11-3|NA
TGTGCCAGCAGCTTGGGAGCTCCAGATACGCAGTATTTT
CASSLGAPDTQYF
>14|few|TRBJ2-2|TRBV2|TRBD2
TGTGCCAGCAGGACTAGCGGGAGCACCGGGGAGCTGTTTTTT
CASRTSGSTGELFF
>16|NA|TRBJ2-5|TRBV5-6|NA
TGTGCCAGCAGCGAGCAAGGAGGAGCGGAGCAAGAGACCCAGTACTTC
CASSEQGGAEQETQYF
>18|once|TRBJ2-3|TRBV12-5|TRBD2
TGTGCTAGTGGTCCTTCCTTTACTAGCGGGAGGGGGATAGATACGCAGTATTTT
CASGPSFTSGRGIDTQYF
>13|NA|TRBJ2-7|TRBV19|TRBD1
TGTGCCAGTAGTGACAGGGATAGGTACGAGCAGTACTTC
CASSDRDRYEQYF
>14|NA|TRBJ2-5|TRBV18|TRBD1
TGTGCCAGCTCACCTTTGGACAGGGTAGTGCCTTTTCACTTC
CASSPLDRVVPFHF
>16|few|TRBJ2-3|TRBV28|TRBD2
TGTGCCAGCAGTTTATCTAGCGGGAGGGCCTCAGATACGCAGTATTTT
CASSLSSGRASDTQYF
>13|NA|TRBJ2-1|TRBV25-1|TRBD1
TGTGCCACCACGGAGGGACAGGGCGAAGAGCAGTTCTTC
CATTEGQGEEQFF
>14|NA|TRBJ2-3|TRBV7-2|NA
TGTGCCAGCAGCTTAGCGTCGCGGTCGGATACGCAGTATTTT
CASSLASRSDTQYF
>13|NA|TRBJ1-1|TRBV10-3|NA
TGTGCCATCAGGCCTCCGGGGGGCCCTGAAGCTTTCTTT
CAIRPPGGPEAFF
>15|NA|TRBJ2-2|TRBV11-2|NA
TGTGCCAGCAGCTTACAGGGCACGAACACCGGGGAGCTGTTTTTT
CASSLQGTNTGELFF
>14|NA|TRBJ2-5|TRBV28|NA
TGTGCCAGCAGCCCAGCTGAGCGGGAAGAGACCCAGTACTTC
CASSPAEREETQYF
>13|once|TRBJ1-5|TRBV29-1|NA
TGCAGCGTTGTGGGGGGGCAGAATCAGCCCCAGCATTTT
CSVVGGQNQPQHF
>15|NA|TRBJ2-3|TRBV7-3|NA
TGTGCCAGCAGCTTAAGCGGGACTGAGGGGGATACGCAGTATTTT
CASSLSGTEGDTQYF
>16|NA|TRBJ2-2|TRBV7-3|NA
TGTGCCAGCAGCCCCCATGACGCGGGGAACACCGGGGAGCTGTTTTTT
CASSPHDAGNTGELFF
>14|NA|TRBJ1-1|TRBV7-2|NA
TGTGCCAGCAGCCCCCCGCCTACGAACACTGAAGCTTTCTTT
CASSPPPTNTEAFF
>13|NA|TRBJ2-5|TRBV7-3|TRBD1
TGTGCCAGCAGCAAGGACAGGCAAGAGACCCAGTACTTC
CASSKDRQETQYF
>14|once|TRBJ2-7|TRBV19|NA
TGTGCCAGTAGTAACCAGGGATACTTATACGAGCAGTACTTC
CASSNQGYLYEQYF
>13|NA|TRBJ2-5|TRBV28|NA
TGTGCCAGCAGTAAACTAGTTCCAGAGACCCAGTACTTC
CASSKLVPETQYF
>15|NA|TRBJ2-5|TRBV5-4|NA
TGTGCCAGCAGCCCCCGGGGAGGCCGTCAAGAGACCCAGTACTTC
CASSPRGGRQETQYF
>16|NA|TRBJ2-5|TRBV4-3|TRBD2
TGCGCCAGCAGCCAGTCGCCTGCGGGAGGTAGGGAGACCCAGTACTTC
CASSQSPAGGRETQYF
>12|NA|TRBJ2-3|TRBV28|TRBD2
TGTGCCAGCAGGGAGACCGGGACTAGAGAGTATTTT
CASRETGTREYF
>16|NA|TRBJ2-1|TRBV28|NA
TGTGCCAGCAGTTTAGGAGGGGCTGGGTCCTACAATGAGCAGTTCTTC
CASSLGGAGSYNEQFF
>15|NA|TRBJ1-5|TRBV28|NA
TGTGCCAGCAGTTCCATGGGGGGAAGGGGGCAGCCCCAGCATTTT
CASSSMGGRGQPQHF
>14|NA|TRBJ1-5|TRBV9|NA
TGTGCCAGCAGCGTAGGACAGGGCAATCAGCCCCAGCATTTT
CASSVGQGNQPQHF
>16|NA|TRBJ2-5|TRBV7-2|TRBD2
TGTGCCAGCAGCTTGTCCTACACTAGCGGGAGGGAGACCCAGTACTTC
CASSLSYTSGRETQYF
>14|NA|TRBJ2-7|TRBV6-4|TRBD1
TGTGCCAGCAGTGAAACGACAGGGTTTGGCGAGCAGTACTTC
CASSETTGFGEQYF
>20|NA|TRBJ1-4|TRBV27|NA
TGTGCCAGCAGTCCCCATTTCGCGGGGCAGGGGCCAACCGTTAATGAAAAACTGTTTTTT
CASSPHFAGQGPTVNEKLFF
>14|NA|TRBJ2-2|TRBV6-5|NA
TGTGCCAGCAGTAAAGGACAGAACACCGGGGAGCTGTTTTTT
CASSKGQNTGELFF
>16|once|TRBJ1-6|TRBV19|NA
TGTGCCAGTAGTATGGAGGTTGGGATGGTAGGATCACCCCTCCACTTT
CASSMEVGMVGSPLHF
>13|few|TRBJ1-2|TRBV7-2|NA
TGTGCCAGCAGCTCCTCACCTAACTATGGCTACACCTTC
CASSSSPNYGYTF
>13|NA|TRBJ1-5|TRBV18|NA
TGTGCCAGCTCACCACAGGGCAATCAGCCCCAGCATTTT
CASSPQGNQPQHF
>15|NA|TRBJ1-4|TRBV28|NA
TGTGCCAGCACTGAAGGGTCGGTCGTTAATGAAAAACTGTTTTTT
CASTEGSVVNEKLFF
>15|NA|TRBJ2-1|TRBV11-3|TRBD2
TGTGCCAGCAGCTTAGGCGGGAGTAAGGGCAATGAGCAGTTCTTC
CASSLGGSKGNEQFF
>15|NA|TRBJ2-1|TRBV7-9|TRBD2
TGTGCCAGCAGCCTCACTAGCGGGTACTACAATGAGCAGTTCTTC
CASSLTSGYYNEQFF
>14|NA|TRBJ2-4|TRBV29-1|NA
TGCAGCGTTGAGGCCGGGATAGCCAAAAACATTCAGTACTTC
CSVEAGIAKNIQYF
>14|NA|TRBJ1-2|TRBV19|NA
TGTGCCAGTACCCCACGGGGGTCCAACTATGGCTACACCTTC
CASTPRGSNYGYTF
>13|NA|TRBJ2-2|TRBV7-8|NA
TGTGCCAGCAGCTTAGGAGGACCGGAGGTGCTGTTTTTT
CASSLGGPEVLFF
>13|NA|TRBJ1-4|TRBV7-8|TRBD1
TGTGCCAGCAGGGGACAGGGCGGTGAAAAACTGTTTTTT
CASRGQGGEKLFF
>16|NA|TRBJ2-6|TRBV15|NA
TGTGCCACCAGCAGAGGGGGTAGTCGCGGGGCCAACGTCCTGACTTTC
CATSRGGSRGANVLTF
>15|NA|TRBJ2-1|TRBV7-3|TRBD1
TGTGCCAGCAGCCAATTGGACAGGGGAGGGAATGAGCAGTTCTTC
CASSQLDRGGNEQFF
>15|NA|TRBJ2-1|TRBV19|NA
TGTGCCAGTAGTATAGCCGGGAGTCGACTCAATGAGCAGTTCTTC
CASSIAGSRLNEQFF
>14|NA|TRBJ1-2|TRBV5-1|NA
TGCGCCAGCAGCACCGGACGGCATAACTATGGCTACACCTTC
CASSTGRHNYGYTF
>14|NA|TRBJ1-1|TRBV4-3|TRBD1
TGCGCCAGCAGCCGAGGACAGGGGGATTCTGAAGCTTTCTTT
CASSRGQGDSEAFF
>14|NA|TRBJ2-5|TRBV5-4|NA
TGTGCCAGCAGCTCCGGGAGATTTCGAGAGACCCAGTACTTC
CASSSGRFRETQYF
>13|NA|TRBJ2-3|TRBV5-1|NA
TGCGCCAGCAGCCGGTTCACAGGAGATACGCAGTATTTT
CASSRFTGDTQYF
>14|NA|TRBJ2-7|TRBV19|NA
TGTGCCAGTAGTCCCCCAGGACAGTCCTACGAGCAGTACTTC
CASSPPGQSYEQYF
>13|NA|TRBJ2-5|TRBV28|NA
TGTGCCAGCAGTTGGACTAACCAAGAGACCCAGTACTTC
CASSWTNQETQYF
>14|NA|TRBJ2-4|TRBV6-1|NA
TGTGCCAGCTCCACTTTAGGAACAGGCGACATTCAGTACTTC
CASSTLGTGDIQYF
>15|NA|TRBJ1-4|TRBV27|NA
TGTGCCAGCAGTTTATCGTGGGGGATGAGTGAAAAACTGTTTTTT
CASSLSWGMSEKLFF
>13|once|TRBJ2-3|TRBV6-5|NA
TGTGCCAGCAGTTACGTTGCGGCCGATACGCAGTATTTT
CASSYVAADTQYF
>14|NA|TRBJ1-5|TRBV27|NA
TGTGCCAGCCCTTCGGATTATAGCAATCAGCCCCAGCATTTT
CASPSDYSNQPQHF